Listed below are T cell receptor beta chains from one sample, sequenced in a study of identical twins. TCRdb independently ran MiXCR on the 5' RACE reads; one entry per CDR3 protein. Among fewer than 250,000 distinct CDR3 sequences, 6% to 8.5% were seen once, and the ten largest hold around 5%. Another study also made use of these data, one on yellow fever vaccine responses in identical twins.

Sequencing was done on a sample of CD8+ T cells sorted from blood. The receptor source for this set is a woman aged 18-29 years in good health. Both conserved end residues are part of each CDR3. The D gene is left open where the match is weak. Only part of the rows carry a size: once, few, many, or a class if the clone is expanded.

TRBD1 TRBJ1-5 few TRBV20-1 CSARDSLSPQHF TGCAGTGCACGGGACAGTTTAAGTCCCCAGCATTTT
TRBD1 TRBJ2-6 few TRBV7-9 CASSQGALGANVLTF TGTGCCAGCAGCCAGGGGGCTTTGGGGGCCAACGTCCTGACTTTC
TRBD1 TRBJ2-7 few TRBV28 CASSFLTGALLYEQYF TGTGCCAGCAGTTTTCTGACAGGGGCCTTACTTTACGAGCAGTACTTC
- TRBJ2-1 - TRBV6-1 CASTAGGTDEQFF TGTGCCAGCACCGCCGGGGGGACAGATGAGCAGTTCTTC
- TRBJ2-5 many TRBV28 CASSLAGRGETQYF TGTGCCAGCAGTTTGGCAGGGAGAGGTGAGACCCAGTACTTC
- TRBJ2-5 - TRBV15 CATAMGGLSRETQYF TGTGCCACTGCCATGGGCGGGTTATCTAGGGAGACCCAGTACTTC
TRBD1 TRBJ1-5 - TRBV7-9 CASSQGQADQPQHF TGTGCCAGCAGCCAGGGACAGGCGGATCAGCCCCAGCATTTT
- TRBJ2-3 - TRBV12-3/TRBV12-4 CASSVTGSTDTQYF TGTGCCAGCAGTGTGACGGGCAGCACAGATACGCAGTATTTT
- TRBJ2-1 few TRBV21-1 CASSKVSFYNEQFF TGTGCCAGCAGCAAAGTGAGTTTTTACAATGAGCAGTTCTTC
- TRBJ1-1 few TRBV20-1 CSARPRSNTEAFF TGCAGTGCGCGGCCAAGGTCGAACACTGAAGCTTTCTTT
TRBD2 TRBJ2-3 few TRBV27 CASTIRLAGGRDTQYF TGTGCCAGCACCATACGACTAGCGGGGGGGAGAGATACGCAGTATTTT
TRBD2 TRBJ2-7 few TRBV29-1 CSVEGGGSYEQYF TGCAGCGTTGAAGGCGGCGGGAGCTACGAGCAGTACTTC
- TRBJ2-2 - TRBV5-8 CASSDLGGPNTGELFF TGTGCCAGCAGTGACCTGGGGGGGCCGAACACCGGGGAGCTGTTTTTT
- TRBJ1-1 many TRBV5-1 CASSPGTMNTEAFF TGCGCCAGCAGCCCCGGGACCATGAACACTGAAGCTTTCTTT
- TRBJ2-2 many TRBV4-1 CASSQGLNTGELFF TGCGCCAGCAGCCAAGGCCTGAACACCGGGGAGCTGTTTTTT
TRBD1 TRBJ1-6 - TRBV6-5 CASTPDAGTGYSPLHF TGTGCCAGCACCCCCGACGCCGGGACAGGTTATTCACCCCTCCACTTT
- TRBJ2-3 many TRBV7-9 CASSYSLGTSISDTQYF TGTGCCAGCAGCTACTCCCTCGGGACCAGCATTTCAGATACGCAGTATTTT
TRBD2 TRBJ2-5 few TRBV20-1 CSARDRRREGEETQYF TGCAGTGCTAGAGATCGGAGGCGGGAGGGGGAAGAGACCCAGTACTTC
- TRBJ2-7 few TRBV29-1 CSVAWDGGYEQYF TGCAGCGTTGCCTGGGACGGGGGATACGAGCAGTACTTC
- TRBJ2-1 - TRBV5-6 CASNGGLYNEQFF TGTGCCAGCAACGGGGGGCTTTACAATGAGCAGTTCTTC
TRBD2 TRBJ2-5 - TRBV6-5 CASSYSGLAQETQYF TGTGCCAGCAGTTACTCGGGACTAGCCCAAGAGACCCAGTACTTC
- TRBJ2-1 few TRBV10-1 CASSEAQGNEQFF TGCGCCAGCAGTGAAGCACAGGGCAATGAGCAGTTCTTC